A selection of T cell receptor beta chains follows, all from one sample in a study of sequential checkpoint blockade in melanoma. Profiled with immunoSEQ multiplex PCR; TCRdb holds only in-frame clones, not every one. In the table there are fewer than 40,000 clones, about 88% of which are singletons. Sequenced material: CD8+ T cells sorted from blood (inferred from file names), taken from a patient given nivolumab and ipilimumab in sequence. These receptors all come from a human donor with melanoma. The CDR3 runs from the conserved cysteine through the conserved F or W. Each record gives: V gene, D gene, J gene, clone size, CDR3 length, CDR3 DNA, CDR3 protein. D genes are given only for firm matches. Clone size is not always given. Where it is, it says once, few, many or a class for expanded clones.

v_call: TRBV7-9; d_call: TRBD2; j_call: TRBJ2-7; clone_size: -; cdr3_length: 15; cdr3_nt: TGTGCCAGCAGCAGTGTGGCTAGCGGCTGGTACGAGCAGTACTTC; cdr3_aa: CASSSVASGWYEQYF
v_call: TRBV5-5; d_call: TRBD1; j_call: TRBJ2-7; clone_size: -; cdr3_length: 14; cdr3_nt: TGTGCCAGCAGCTTGGGACAGGGGGACAACGAGCAGTACTTC; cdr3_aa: CASSLGQGDNEQYF
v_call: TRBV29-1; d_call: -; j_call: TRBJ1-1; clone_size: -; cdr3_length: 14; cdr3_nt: TGCAGCGTCGCCTGGGTACAGGGGAACACTGAAGCTTTCTTT; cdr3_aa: CSVAWVQGNTEAFF
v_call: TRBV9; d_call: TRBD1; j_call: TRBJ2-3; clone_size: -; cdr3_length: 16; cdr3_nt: TGTGCCAGCAGCGTAGGGACAGGGGGCCAAACAGATACGCAGTATTTT; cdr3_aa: CASSVGTGGQTDTQYF
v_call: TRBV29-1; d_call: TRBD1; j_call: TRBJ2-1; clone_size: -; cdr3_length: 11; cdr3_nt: TGCAGCGTTCCCGGACAGGGGGGTCGGTTCTTC; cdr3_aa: CSVPGQGGRFF
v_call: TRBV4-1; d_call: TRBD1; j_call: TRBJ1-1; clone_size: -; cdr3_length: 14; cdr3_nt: TGCGCCAGCAGCCAAGATGGGACAGGGGGTGAAGCTTTCTTT; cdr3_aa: CASSQDGTGGEAFF
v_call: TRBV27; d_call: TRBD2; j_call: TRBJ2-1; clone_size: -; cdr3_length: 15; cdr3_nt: TGTGCCAGCTCCCTGACTAGCGGGTTAGACAATGAGCAGTTCTTC; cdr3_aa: CASSLTSGLDNEQFF
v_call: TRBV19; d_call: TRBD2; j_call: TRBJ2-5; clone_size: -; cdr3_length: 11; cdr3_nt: TGTGCCAGTAGTAGGGGAGGGGCCCAGTACTTC; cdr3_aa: CASSRGGAQYF
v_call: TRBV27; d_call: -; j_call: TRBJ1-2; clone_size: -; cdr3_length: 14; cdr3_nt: TGTGCCAGCAGTTTAGGGGCAGGAGATTATGGCTACACCTTC; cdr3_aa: CASSLGAGDYGYTF
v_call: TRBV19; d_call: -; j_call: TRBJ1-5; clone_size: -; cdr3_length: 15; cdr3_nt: TGTGCCACCCGAGACAGTCTGATTAGCAATCAGCCCCAGCATTTT; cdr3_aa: CATRDSLISNQPQHF
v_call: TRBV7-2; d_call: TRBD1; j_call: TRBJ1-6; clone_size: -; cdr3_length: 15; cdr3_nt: TGTGCCAGCAGCTCAAGGACAGGGTATAATTCACCCCTCCACTTT; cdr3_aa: CASSSRTGYNSPLHF
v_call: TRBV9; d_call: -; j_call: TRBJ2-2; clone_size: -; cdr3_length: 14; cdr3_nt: TGTGCCAGCAGCTTAGGGGGGGGCACCGGGGAGCTGTTTTTT; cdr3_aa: CASSLGGGTGELFF
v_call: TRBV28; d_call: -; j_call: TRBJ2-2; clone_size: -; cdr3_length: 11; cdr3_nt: TGTGCCAGCAGATCTTCTCCCGAGCTGTTTTTT; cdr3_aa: CASRSSPELFF
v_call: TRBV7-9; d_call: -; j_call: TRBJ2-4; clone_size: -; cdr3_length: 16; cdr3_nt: TGTGCCAGCAGCCCCTACAACTACTTAGCCAAAAACATTCAGTACTTC; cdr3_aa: CASSPYNYLAKNIQYF
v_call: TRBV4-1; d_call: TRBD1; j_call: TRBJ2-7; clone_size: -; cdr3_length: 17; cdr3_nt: TGCGCCAGCAGCCAAGTGGGGACAGGGGGCCAAACCTACGAGCAGTACTTC; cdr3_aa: CASSQVGTGGQTYEQYF
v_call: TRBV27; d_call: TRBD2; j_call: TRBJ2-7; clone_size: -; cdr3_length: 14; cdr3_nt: TGTGCCAGCACTCCATCGAGCGGGAGGTCCGAGCAGTACTTC; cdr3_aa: CASTPSSGRSEQYF
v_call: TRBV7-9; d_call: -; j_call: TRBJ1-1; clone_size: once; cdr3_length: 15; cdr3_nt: TGTGCCAGCAGCTTACCGGAGACAGGGAACACTGAAGCTTTCTTT; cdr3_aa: CASSLPETGNTEAFF
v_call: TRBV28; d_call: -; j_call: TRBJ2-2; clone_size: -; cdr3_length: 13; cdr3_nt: TGTGCCGCCCAGCAGGGTCTTACCGGGGAGCTGTTTTTT; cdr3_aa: CAAQQGLTGELFF
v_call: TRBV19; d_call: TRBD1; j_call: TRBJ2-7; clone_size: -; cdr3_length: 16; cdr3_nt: TGTGCCAGTAGTACCGGCTCGGGACAGGGCTACTACGAGCAGTACTTC; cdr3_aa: CASSTGSGQGYYEQYF
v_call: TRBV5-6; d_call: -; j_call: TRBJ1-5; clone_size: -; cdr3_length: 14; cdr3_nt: TGTGCCAGCAGCTTGGGGGGGGGCAATCAGCCCCAGCATTTT; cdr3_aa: CASSLGGGNQPQHF
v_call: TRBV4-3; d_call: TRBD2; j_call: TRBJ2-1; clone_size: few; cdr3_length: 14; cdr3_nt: TGCGCCAGCAGCCAAGATCGGGGGGGGCTATGGCAGTTCTTC; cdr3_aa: CASSQDRGGLWQFF
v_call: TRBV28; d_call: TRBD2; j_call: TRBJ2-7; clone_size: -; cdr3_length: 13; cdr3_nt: TGTGCCAGCAATCTAGCGGGAGACTACGAGCAGTACTTC; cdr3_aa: CASNLAGDYEQYF
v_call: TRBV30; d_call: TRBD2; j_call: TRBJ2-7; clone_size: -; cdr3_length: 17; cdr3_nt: TGTGCCTGGAGGGGACTAGCGGGAGATTCGGGCTCCTACGAGCAGTACTTC; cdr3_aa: CAWRGLAGDSGSYEQYF
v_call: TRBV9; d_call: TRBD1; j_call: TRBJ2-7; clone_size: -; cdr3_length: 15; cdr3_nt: TGTGCCAGCAGCGTAGGGGGACAGGGGGCATACGAGCAGTACTTC; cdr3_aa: CASSVGGQGAYEQYF
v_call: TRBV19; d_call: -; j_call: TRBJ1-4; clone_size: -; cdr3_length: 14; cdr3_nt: TGTGCCAGTAGTCTTTCGGCAGGAGGGGAAAAACTGTTTTTT; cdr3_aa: CASSLSAGGEKLFF
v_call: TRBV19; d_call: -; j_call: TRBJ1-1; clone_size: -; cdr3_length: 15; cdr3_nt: TGTGCCAGTAGTACCGCAGGGAGGGGGAACACTGAAGCTTTCTTT; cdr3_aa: CASSTAGRGNTEAFF
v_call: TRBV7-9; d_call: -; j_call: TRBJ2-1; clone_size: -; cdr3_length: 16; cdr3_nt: TGTGCCAGCAGCATCTTGCGGGTACGCTCCTACAATGAGCAGTTCTTC; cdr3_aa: CASSILRVRSYNEQFF
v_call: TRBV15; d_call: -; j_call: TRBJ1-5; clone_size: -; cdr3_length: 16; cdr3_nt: TGTGCCACCAGCAGAGCGGACAGCTATAGCAATCAGCCCCAGCATTTT; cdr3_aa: CATSRADSYSNQPQHF
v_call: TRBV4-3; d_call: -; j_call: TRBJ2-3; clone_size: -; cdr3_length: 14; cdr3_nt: TGCGCCAGCAGCCTCGGAGTGGGTAACGATACGCAGTATTTT; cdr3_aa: CASSLGVGNDTQYF
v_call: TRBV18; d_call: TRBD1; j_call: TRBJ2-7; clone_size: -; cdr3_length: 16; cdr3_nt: TGTGCCAGCTCACCGGTTCCAAGACAGGGCACCTACGAGCAGTACTTC; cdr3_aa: CASSPVPRQGTYEQYF
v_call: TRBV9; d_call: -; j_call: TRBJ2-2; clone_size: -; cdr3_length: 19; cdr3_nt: TGTGCCAGCAGCATTAGTAGATCAGGGGCGGGAGATGACACCGGGGAGCTGTTTTTT; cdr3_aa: CASSISRSGAGDDTGELFF
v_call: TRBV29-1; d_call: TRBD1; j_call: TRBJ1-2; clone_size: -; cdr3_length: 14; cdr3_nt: TGCAGCGGAAGGACAGGGGGCCTTAACTATGGCTACACCTTC; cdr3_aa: CSGRTGGLNYGYTF
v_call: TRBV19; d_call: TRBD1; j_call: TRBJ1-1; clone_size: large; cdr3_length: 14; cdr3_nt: TGTGCCAGTAGTATAGGACAGGGGGCCCCTGAAGCTTTCTTT; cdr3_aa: CASSIGQGAPEAFF
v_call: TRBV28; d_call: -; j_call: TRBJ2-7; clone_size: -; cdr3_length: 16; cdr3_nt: TGTGCCAGCAGTTTTTCCGCAGGGCAACAGACCTACGAGCAGTACTTC; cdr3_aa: CASSFSAGQQTYEQYF
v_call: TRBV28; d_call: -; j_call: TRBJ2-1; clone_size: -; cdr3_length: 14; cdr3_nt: TGTGCCAGCTCCTTGGAGGTCACTCTGAATGAGCAGTTCTTC; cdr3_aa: CASSLEVTLNEQFF
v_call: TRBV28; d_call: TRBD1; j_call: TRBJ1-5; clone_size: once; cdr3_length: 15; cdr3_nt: TGTGCCAGCACCTCTAATCAGGGGGCCTATCAGCCCCAGCATTTT; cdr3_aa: CASTSNQGAYQPQHF
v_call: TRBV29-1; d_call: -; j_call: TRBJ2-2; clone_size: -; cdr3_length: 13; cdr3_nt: TGCAGCGTCAATCCAACGAACACCGGGGAGCTGTTTTTT; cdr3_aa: CSVNPTNTGELFF
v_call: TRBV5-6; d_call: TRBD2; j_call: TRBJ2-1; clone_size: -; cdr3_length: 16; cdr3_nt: TGTGCCAGCAGGGTACTAGCGGGAGTGGTTCGGAATGAGCAGTTCTTC; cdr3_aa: CASRVLAGVVRNEQFF
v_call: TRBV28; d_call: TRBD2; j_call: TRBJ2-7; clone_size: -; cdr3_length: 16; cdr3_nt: TGTGCCAGCAGTTTTAATCCTAGCGGGAGTCCAAGGGAGCAGTACTTC; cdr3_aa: CASSFNPSGSPREQYF
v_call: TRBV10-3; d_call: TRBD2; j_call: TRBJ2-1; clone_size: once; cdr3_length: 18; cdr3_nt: TGTGCCATCAGGAAAGGACTAGCGGGAGGCCAGGACTACAATGAGCAGTTCTTC; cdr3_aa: CAIRKGLAGGQDYNEQFF
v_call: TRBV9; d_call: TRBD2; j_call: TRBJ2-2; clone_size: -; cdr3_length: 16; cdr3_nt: TGTGCCAGCAGCGTAGGGGTGGGAGGGTACACCGGGGAGCTGTTTTTT; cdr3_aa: CASSVGVGGYTGELFF
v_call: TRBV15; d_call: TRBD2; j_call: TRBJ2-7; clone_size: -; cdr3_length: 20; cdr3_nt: TGTGCCACCAGCAGAACTCCACCCGGGCTAGCGGGAGGGGGGACCTACGAGCAGTACTTC; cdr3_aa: CATSRTPPGLAGGGTYEQYF
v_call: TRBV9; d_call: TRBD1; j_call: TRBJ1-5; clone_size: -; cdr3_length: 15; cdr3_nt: TGTGCCAGCAGCGTCGGGACAGCTAGCAATCAGCCCCAGCATTTT; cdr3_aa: CASSVGTASNQPQHF
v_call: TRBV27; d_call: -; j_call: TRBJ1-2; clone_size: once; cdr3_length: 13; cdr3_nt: TGTGCCAGCAGTTTACAGGGAAACTATGGCTACACCTTC; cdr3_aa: CASSLQGNYGYTF
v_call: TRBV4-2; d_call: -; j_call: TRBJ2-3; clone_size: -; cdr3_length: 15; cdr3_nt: TGTGCCAGCAGTTGGACCGGGGGAACTGCAGATACGCAGTATTTT; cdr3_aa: CASSWTGGTADTQYF
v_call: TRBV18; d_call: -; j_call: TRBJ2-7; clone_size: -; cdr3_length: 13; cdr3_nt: TGTGCCAGCTCACCAGACACCTCCTACGAGCAGTACTTC; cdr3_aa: CASSPDTSYEQYF
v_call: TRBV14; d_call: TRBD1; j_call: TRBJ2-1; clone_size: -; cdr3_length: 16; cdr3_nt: TGTGCCAGCAGCCACCGCCCGGGACAGGGCTACAATGAGCAGTTCTTC; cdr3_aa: CASSHRPGQGYNEQFF
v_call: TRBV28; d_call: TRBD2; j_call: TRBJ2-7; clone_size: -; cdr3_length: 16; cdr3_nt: TGTGCCAGCAGTTCCGGCGCGGGAGGGCGGCACTACGAGCAGTACTTC; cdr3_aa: CASSSGAGGRHYEQYF
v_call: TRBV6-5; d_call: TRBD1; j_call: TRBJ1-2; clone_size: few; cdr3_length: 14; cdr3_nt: TGTGCCAGCAGTTACGGACAGGGAGACTATGGCTACACCTTC; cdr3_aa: CASSYGQGDYGYTF
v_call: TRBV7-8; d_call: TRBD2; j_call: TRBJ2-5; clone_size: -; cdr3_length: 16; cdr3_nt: TGTGCCAGCAGCCCACCAGCGGGAGGCGTACAAGAGACCCAGTACTTC; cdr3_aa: CASSPPAGGVQETQYF
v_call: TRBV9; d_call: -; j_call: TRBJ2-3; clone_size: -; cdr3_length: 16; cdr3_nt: TGTGCCAGCAGCGTAGCTTTTGGGGGCGGTGCAGATACGCAGTATTTT; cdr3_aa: CASSVAFGGGADTQYF
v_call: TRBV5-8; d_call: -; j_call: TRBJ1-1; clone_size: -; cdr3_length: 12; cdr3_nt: TGTGCCAGCCACTCCTTAGGGGTTGAAGCTTTCTTT; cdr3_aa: CASHSLGVEAFF
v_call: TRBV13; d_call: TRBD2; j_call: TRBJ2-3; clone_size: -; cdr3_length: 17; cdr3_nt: TGTGCCAGCAGCCAGGCGACTAGCGGGAGGGGAGCAGATACGCAGTATTTT; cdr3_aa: CASSQATSGRGADTQYF